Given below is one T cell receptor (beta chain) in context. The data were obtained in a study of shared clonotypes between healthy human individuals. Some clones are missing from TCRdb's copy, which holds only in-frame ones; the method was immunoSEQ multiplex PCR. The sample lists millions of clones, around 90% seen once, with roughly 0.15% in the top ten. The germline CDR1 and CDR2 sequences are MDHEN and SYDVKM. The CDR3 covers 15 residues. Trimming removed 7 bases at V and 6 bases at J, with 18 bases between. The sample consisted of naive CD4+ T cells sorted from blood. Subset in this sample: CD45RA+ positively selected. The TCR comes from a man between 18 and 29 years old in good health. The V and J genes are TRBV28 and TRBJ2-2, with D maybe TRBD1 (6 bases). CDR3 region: CASTGANRAAGELFF. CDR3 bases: TGTGCCAGCACCGGCGCCAACAGGGCGGCCGGGGAGCTGTTTTTT.